Listed below are T cell receptor beta chains from one sample, sequenced in a study of shared clonotypes between healthy human individuals. Assay used: immunoSEQ multiplex PCR; TCRdb lists only in-frame clones, some missing. The sample includes some 1 million clones, 65% to 75% of them seen just once. Specimen: memory CD4+ T cells sorted from blood. Source of these receptors: a man aged 18 to 29 in good health. CDR3s include the opening cysteine and the closing phenylalanine or tryptophan. Each record gives: J gene, V gene, CDR3 protein.

TRBJ2-7 TRBV18 CASSPPDRASTYEQYF
TRBJ1-1 TRBV6-1 CASSPAKVEAFF
TRBJ2-7 TRBV5-1 CASSLVATGPLDEQYF
TRBJ1-5 TRBV5-1 CASSTGTGNQPQHF
TRBJ2-7 TRBV20-1 CSGWTDEQYF
TRBJ2-1 TRBV5-4 CASSRLAEYNEQFF
TRBJ2-2 TRBV5-1 CASGVGRNTGELFF
TRBJ2-7 TRBV5-5 CASSPGTGSVQYF
TRBJ2-6 TRBV5-1 CASSSGGSGANVLTF
TRBJ1-1 TRBV9 CASSPGQVRGEAFF
TRBJ2-1 TRBV7-2 CASSFRGNGPMDEQFF
TRBJ1-4 TRBV18 CASSPRPNEKLFF
TRBJ2-3 TRBV2 CASSQQGSTDTQYF
TRBJ2-1 TRBV4-2 CASSQESRVRYEQFF
TRBJ1-6 TRBV9 CASSETGSNSPLHF
TRBJ2-7 TRBV10-3 CAISESATFSYEQYF
TRBJ1-3 TRBV11-2 CASSSEWVSGNTIYF
TRBJ1-5 TRBV6-1 CASMGSMGNQPQHF
TRBJ1-4 TRBV10-3 CAISAGEKLFF
TRBJ1-1 TRBV28 CASSQPPGNTEAFF
TRBJ1-5 TRBV6-5 CASSSGTAQPQHF
TRBJ1-4 TRBV30 CAWSVNRGMGEKLFF
TRBJ2-3 TRBV6-1 CASRQGVNTDTQYF
TRBJ2-4 TRBV5-1 CASSQGDSRGNIQYF
TRBJ2-1 TRBV11-3 CASSSGLAGYNEQFF
TRBJ2-4 TRBV19 CASSVTSGNNQYF
TRBJ2-1 TRBV11-2 CASSAAGYTYNEQFF
TRBJ2-2 TRBV5-5 CASSLYTGELFF
TRBJ2-5 TRBV7-8 CASGVGETQYF
TRBJ1-4 TRBV5-4 CASSLTTGTNEKLFF
TRBJ1-2 TRBV12-5 CASGLSASRGINGYTF
TRBJ1-1 TRBV5-4 CASSWTGGNTEAFF
TRBJ1-2 TRBV15 CATSRPPEGYGYTF
TRBJ1-6 TRBV6-1 CASSAGMLASPLHF
TRBJ1-4 TRBV9 CASSVAPGGREKLFF
TRBJ1-2 TRBV20-1 CSATYAYGYTF
TRBJ2-1 TRBV7-3 CASSLSAYNEQFF
TRBJ2-7 TRBV4-3 CASSLGTAPYEQYF
TRBJ1-2 TRBV19 CASSIDQGRYGYTF
TRBJ2-1 TRBV29-1 CSVDKAGGRDNEQFF
TRBJ2-1 TRBV2 CASSITGGNEQFF
TRBJ1-2 TRBV6-1 CASTPMTGPYHGYTF
TRBJ1-2 TRBV9 CASSVDPGGVATF
TRBJ1-1 TRBV4-1 CASSQRQGTEAFF
TRBJ2-5 TRBV18 CASSLTTGGEETQYF
TRBJ2-2 TRBV6-6 CASRDHGTSDTGELFF